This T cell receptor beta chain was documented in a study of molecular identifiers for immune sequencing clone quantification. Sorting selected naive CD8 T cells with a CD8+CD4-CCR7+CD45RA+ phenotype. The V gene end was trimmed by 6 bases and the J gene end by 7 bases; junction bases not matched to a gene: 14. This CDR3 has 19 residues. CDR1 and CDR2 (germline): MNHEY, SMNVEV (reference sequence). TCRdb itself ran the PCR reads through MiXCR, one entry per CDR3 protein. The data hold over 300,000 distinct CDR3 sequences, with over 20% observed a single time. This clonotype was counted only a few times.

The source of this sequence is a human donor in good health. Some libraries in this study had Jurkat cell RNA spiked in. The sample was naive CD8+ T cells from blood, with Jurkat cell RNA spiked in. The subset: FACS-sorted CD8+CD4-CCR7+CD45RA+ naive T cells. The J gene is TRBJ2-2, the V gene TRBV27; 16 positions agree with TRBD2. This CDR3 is CASSLGLAGGPITIGELFF. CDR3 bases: TGTGCCAGCAGCTTGGGACTAGCGGGGGGGCCGATAACTATCGGGGAGCTGTTTTTT.